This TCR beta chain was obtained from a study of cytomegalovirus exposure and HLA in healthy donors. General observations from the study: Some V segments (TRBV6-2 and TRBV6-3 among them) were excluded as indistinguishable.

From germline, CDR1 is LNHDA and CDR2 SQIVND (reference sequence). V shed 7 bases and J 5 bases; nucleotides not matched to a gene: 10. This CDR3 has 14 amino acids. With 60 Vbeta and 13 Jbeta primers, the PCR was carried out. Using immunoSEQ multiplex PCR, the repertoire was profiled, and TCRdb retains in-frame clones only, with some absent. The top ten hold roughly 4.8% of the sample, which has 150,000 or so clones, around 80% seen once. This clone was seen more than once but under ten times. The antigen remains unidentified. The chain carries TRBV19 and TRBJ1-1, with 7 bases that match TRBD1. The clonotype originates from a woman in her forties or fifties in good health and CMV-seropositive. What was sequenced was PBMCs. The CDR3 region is CASKGQPIDTEAFF. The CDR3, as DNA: TGTGCCAGTAAGGGACAGCCCATTGATACTGAAGCTTTCTTT. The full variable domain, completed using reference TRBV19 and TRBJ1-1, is DGGITQSPKYLFRKEGQNVTLSCEQNLNHDAMYWYRQDPGQGLRLIYYSQIVNDFQKGDIAEGYSVSREKKESFPLTVTSAQKNPTAFYLCASKGQPIDTEAFFGQGTRLTVV.